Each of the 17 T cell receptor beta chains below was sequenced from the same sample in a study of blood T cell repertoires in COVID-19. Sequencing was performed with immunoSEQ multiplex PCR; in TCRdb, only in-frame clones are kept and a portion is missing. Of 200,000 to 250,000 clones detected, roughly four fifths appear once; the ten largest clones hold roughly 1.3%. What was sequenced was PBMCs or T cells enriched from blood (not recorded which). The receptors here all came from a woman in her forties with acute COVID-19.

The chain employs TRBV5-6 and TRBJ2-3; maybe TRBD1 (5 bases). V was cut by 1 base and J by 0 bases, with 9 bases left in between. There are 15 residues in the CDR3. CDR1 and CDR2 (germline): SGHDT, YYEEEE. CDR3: CASSLMAGSTDTQYF. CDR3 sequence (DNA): TGTGCCAGCAGCTTGATGGCAGGGAGCACAGATACGCAGTATTTT. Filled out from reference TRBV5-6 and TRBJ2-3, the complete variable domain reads DAGVTQSPTHLIKTRGQQVTLRCSPKSGHDTVSWYQQALGQGPQFIFQYYEEEERQRGNFPDRFSGHQFPNYSSELNVNALLLGDSALYLCASSLMAGSTDTQYFGPGTRLTVL.

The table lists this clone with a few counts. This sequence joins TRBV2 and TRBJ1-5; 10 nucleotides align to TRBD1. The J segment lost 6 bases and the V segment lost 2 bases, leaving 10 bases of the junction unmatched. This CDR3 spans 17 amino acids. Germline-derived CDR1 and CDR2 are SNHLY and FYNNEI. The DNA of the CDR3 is TGTGCCAGCAGTGAACCGGACAGGGGGATATCGGGTCAGCCCCAGCATTTT. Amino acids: CASSEPDRGISGQPQHF.

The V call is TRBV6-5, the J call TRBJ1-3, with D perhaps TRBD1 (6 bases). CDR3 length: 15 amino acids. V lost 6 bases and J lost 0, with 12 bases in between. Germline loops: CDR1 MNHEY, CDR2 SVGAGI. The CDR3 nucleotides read TGTGCCAGCAGCGCGGGGGGCGTCTCTGGAAACACCATATATTTT. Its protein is CASSAGGVSGNTIYF.

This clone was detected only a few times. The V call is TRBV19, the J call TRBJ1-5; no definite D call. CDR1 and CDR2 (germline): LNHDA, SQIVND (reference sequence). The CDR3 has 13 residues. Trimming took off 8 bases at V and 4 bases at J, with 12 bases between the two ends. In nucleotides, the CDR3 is TGTGCCAGTCGGCCTTTGGAGAATCAGCCCCAGCATTTT. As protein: CASRPLENQPQHF. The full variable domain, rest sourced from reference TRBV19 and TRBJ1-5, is DGGITQSPKYLFRKEGQNVTLSCEQNLNHDAMYWYRQDPGQGLRLIYYSQIVNDFQKGDIAEGYSVSREKKESFPLTVTSAQKNPTAFYLCASRPLENQPQHFGDGTRLSIL.

The CDR3 region is CASSLQTVQETQYF. The CDR3 coding sequence is TGCGCCAGCAGCTTACAGACAGTACAAGAGACCCAGTACTTC. The rearrangement uses TRBV5-1 and TRBJ2-5, with D tentatively TRBD1 (5 bases). The CDR3 extends over 14 amino acids. Germline V gene lookup returns CDR1 SGHRS and CDR2 YFSETQ. V lost 2 bases and J 2 bases, leaving 10 bases between the germline ends.

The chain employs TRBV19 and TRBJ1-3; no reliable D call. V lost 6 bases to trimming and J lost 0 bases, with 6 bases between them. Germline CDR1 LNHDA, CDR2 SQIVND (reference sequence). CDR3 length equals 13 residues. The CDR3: CASRQNSGNTIYF. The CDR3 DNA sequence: TGTGCCAGTAGACAGAACTCTGGAAACACCATATATTTT.

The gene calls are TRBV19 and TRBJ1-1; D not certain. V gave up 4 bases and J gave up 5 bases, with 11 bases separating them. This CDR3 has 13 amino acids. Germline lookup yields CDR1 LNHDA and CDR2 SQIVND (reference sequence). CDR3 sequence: CASSSTRSTEAFF. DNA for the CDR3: TGTGCCAGTAGTAGTACACGGAGTACTGAAGCTTTCTTT.

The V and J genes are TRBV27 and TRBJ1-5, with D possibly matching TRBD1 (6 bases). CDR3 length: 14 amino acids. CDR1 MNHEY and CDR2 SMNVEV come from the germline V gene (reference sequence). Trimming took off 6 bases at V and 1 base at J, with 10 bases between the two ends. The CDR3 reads CASRPGVSNQPQHF. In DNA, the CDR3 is TGTGCCAGCAGGCCAGGGGTGAGCAATCAGCCCCAGCATTTT.

The CDR3 loop is CASSKETDGAERGGHMGEQYF. The CDR3 nucleotides read TGTGCCAGCAGCAAAGAAACGGATGGGGCGGAAAGGGGCGGACATATGGGCGAGCAGTACTTC. This chain joins TRBV21-1 and TRBJ2-7; the table's D call of TRBD1 was not tested on the DNA. TRBV21-1 corresponds to a pseudogene. This CDR3 is built from 21 residues.

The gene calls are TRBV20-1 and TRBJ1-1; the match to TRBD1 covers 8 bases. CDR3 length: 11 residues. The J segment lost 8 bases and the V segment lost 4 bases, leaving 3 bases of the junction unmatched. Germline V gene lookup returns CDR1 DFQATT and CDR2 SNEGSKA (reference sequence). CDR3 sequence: CSAKRTGEAFF. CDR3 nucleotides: TGCAGTGCTAAGAGGACAGGGGAAGCTTTCTTT.

CDR3 loop: CASSFLQGTDTQYF. DNA of the CDR3: TGTGCCAGCAGTTTCTTGCAGGGCACAGATACGCAGTATTTT. The rearrangement uses TRBV28 and TRBJ2-3; D is ambiguous. This CDR3 spans 14 amino acids. V gave up 3 bases and J gave up 1 base, with 8 bases separating them. Germline V CDR1 and CDR2: MDHEN, SYDVKM.

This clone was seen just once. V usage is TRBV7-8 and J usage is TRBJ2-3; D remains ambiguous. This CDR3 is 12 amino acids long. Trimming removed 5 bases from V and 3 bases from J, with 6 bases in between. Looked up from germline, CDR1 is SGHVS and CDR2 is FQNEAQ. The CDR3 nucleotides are TGTGCCAGCAGCCGCCGGACAGATACGCAGTATTTT. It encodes CASSRRTDTQYF.

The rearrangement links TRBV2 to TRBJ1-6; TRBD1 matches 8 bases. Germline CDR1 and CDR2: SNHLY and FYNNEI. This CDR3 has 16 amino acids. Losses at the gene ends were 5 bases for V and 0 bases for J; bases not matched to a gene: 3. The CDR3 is CASSTGGSSYNSPLHF. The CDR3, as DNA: TGTGCCAGCAGTACAGGGGGTAGCTCCTATAATTCACCCCTCCACTTT.

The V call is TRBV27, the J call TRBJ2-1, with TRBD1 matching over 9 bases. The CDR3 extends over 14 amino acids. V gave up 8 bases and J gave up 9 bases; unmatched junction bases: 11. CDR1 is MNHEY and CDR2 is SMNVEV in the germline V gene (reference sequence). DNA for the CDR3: TGTGCCAGCCTTATGGGACAGGGACAGGGTGAGCAGTTCTTC. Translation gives CASLMGQGQGEQFF.

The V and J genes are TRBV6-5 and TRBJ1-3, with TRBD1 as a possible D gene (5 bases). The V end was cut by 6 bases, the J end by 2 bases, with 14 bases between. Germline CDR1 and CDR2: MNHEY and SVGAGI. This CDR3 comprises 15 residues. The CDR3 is CASRQAFGPGNTIYF. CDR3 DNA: TGTGCCAGCAGACAGGCTTTCGGCCCTGGAAACACCATATATTTT.

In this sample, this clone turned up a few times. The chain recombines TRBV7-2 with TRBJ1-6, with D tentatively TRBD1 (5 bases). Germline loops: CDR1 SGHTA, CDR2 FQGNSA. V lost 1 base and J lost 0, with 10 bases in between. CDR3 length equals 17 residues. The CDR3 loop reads CASSLEGASSYNSPLHF. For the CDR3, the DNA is TGTGCCAGCAGCTTAGAAGGGGCGAGCTCCTATAATTCACCCCTCCACTTT.

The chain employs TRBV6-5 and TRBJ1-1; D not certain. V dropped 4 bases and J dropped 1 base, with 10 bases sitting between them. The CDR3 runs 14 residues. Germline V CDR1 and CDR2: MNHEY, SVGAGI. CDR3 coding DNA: TGTGCCAGCAGTTCGCGGCAAAAGAACACTGAAGCTTTCTTT. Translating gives CASSSRQKNTEAFF.